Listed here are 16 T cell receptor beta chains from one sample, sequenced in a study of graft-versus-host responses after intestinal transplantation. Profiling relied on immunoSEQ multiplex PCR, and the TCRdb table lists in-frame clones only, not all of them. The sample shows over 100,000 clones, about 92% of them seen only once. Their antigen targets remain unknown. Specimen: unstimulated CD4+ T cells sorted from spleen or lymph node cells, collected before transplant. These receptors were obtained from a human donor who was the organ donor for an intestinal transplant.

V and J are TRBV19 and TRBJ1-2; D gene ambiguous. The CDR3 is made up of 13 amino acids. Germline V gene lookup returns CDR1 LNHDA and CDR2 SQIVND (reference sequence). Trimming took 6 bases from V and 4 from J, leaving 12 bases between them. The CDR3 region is CASRDRASYGYTF. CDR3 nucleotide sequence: TGTGCCAGTAGGGACCGAGCCTCCTATGGCTACACCTTC.

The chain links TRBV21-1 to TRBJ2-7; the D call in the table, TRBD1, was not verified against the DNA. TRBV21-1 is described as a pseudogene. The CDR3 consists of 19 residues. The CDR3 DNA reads TGTGCCAGCAGCAATGGAAGGACAGGAGCAAAGGGAGCTACCTACGAGCAGTACTTC. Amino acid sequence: CASSNGRTGAKGATYEQYF.

The CDR3 bases are TGTGCCTGGAGTTCTCGGCTGAACACTGAAGCTTTCTTT. Encoded protein: CAWSSRLNTEAFF. The chain joins TRBV30 to TRBJ1-1; D remains ambiguous. CDR1 and CDR2 (germline): GTSNPN, SVGIG (reference sequence). The V end lost 2 bases, the J end lost 0 bases, and 7 bases lay between the germline ends. This CDR3 region has 13 residues.

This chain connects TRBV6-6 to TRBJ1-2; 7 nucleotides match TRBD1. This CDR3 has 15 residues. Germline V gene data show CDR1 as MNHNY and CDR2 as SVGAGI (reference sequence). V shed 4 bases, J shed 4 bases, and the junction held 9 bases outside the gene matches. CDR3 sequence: CASSLGDSQAYGYTF. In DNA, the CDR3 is TGTGCCAGCAGTTTAGGGGACAGTCAGGCCTATGGCTACACCTTC.

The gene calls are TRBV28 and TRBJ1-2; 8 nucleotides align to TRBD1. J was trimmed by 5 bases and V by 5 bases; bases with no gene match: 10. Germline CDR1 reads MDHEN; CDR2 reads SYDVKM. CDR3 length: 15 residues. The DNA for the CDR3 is TGTGCCAGCAGTCTGGGGGGACAGGACCCATATGGCTACACCTTC. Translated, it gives CASSLGGQDPYGYTF.

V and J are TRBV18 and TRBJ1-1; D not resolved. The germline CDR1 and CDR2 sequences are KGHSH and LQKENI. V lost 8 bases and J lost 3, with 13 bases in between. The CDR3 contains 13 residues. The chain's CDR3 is CASNYAADTEAFF. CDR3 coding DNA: TGTGCCAGCAACTACGCCGCGGACACTGAAGCTTTCTTT. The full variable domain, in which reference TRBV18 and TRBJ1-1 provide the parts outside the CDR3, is NAGVMQNPRHLVRRRGQEARLRCSPMKGHSHVYWYRQLPEEGLKFMVYLQKENIIDESGMPKERFSAEFPKEGPSILRIQQVVRGDSAAYFCASNYAADTEAFFGQGTRLTVV.

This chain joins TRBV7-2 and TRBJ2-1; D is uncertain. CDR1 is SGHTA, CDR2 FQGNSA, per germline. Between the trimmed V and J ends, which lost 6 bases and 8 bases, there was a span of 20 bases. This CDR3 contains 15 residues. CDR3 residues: CASSFTMDRTDEQFF. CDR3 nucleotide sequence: TGTGCCAGCAGTTTTACCATGGACCGTACCGATGAGCAGTTCTTC.

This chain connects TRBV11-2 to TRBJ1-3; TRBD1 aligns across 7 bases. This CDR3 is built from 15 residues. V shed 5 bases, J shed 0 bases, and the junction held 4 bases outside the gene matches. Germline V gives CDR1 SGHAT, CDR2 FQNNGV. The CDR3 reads CASSATGFSGNTIYF. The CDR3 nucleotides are TGTGCCAGCAGCGCGACAGGGTTCTCTGGAAACACCATATATTTT.

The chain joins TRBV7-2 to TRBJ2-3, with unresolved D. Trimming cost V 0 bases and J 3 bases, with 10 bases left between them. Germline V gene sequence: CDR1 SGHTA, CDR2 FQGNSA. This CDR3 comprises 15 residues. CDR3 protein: CASSLAGYSTDTQYF. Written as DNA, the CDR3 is TGTGCCAGCAGCTTAGCAGGTTATTCTACAGATACGCAGTATTTT.

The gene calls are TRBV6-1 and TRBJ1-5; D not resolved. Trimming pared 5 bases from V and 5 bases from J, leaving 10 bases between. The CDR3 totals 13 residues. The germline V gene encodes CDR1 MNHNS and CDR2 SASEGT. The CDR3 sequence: CASSWTDYQPQHF. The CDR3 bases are TGTGCCAGCAGTTGGACGGACTATCAGCCCCAGCATTTT.

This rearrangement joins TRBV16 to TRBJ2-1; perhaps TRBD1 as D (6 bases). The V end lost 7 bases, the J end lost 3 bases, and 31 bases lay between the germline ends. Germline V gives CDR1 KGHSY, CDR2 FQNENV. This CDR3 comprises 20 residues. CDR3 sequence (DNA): TGTGCCAGCATTCGGAAATCGGAAGGGGTTTACCTGGACAGCTACAATGAGCAGTTCTTC. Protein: CASIRKSEGVYLDSYNEQFF.

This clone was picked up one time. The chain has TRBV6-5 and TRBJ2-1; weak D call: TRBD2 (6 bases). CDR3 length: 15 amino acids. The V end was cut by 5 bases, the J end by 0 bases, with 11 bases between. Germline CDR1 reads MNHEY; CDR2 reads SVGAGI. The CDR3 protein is CASSASGDSYNEQFF. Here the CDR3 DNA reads TGTGCCAGCAGTGCCTCGGGAGACTCCTACAATGAGCAGTTCTTC.

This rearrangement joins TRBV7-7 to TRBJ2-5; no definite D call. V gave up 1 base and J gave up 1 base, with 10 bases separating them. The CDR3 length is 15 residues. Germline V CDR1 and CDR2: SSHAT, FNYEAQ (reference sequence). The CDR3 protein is CASSLGGVIQETQYF. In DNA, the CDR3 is TGTGCCAGCAGCTTAGGCGGAGTAATCCAAGAGACCCAGTACTTC.

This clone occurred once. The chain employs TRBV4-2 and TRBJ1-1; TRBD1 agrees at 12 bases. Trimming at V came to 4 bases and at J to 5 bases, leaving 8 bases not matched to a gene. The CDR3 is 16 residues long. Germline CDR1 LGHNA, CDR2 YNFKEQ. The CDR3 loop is CASSPLGTGGETEAFF. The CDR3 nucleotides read TGTGCCAGCAGCCCCCTCGGGACAGGGGGCGAGACTGAAGCTTTCTTT.

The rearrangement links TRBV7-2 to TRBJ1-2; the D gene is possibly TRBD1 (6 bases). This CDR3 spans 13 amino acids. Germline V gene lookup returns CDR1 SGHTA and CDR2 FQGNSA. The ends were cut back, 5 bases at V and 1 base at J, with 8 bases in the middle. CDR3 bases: TGTGCCAGCAGCCCACAGGGTAACTATGGCTACACCTTC. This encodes CASSPQGNYGYTF. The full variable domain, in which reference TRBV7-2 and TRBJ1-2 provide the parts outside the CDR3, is GAGVSQSPSNKVTEKGKDVELRCDPISGHTALYWYRQSLGQGLEFLIYFQGNSAPDKSGLPSDRFSAERTGGSVSTLTIQRTQQEDSAVYLCASSPQGNYGYTFGSGTRLTVV.

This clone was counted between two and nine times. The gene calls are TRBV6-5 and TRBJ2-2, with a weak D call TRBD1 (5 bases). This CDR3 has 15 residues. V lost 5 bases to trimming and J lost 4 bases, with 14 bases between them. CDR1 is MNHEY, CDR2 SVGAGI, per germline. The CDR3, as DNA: TGTGCCAGCAGTACAGGCACCCCGCCCACCGGGGAGCTGTTTTTT. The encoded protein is CASSTGTPPTGELFF.